The 14 T cell receptor beta chains given below trace back to one sample, sequenced in a study of cytomegalovirus exposure and HLA in healthy donors. PCR used 60 Vbeta primers and 13 Jbeta primers. Repertoires were generated with immunoSEQ multiplex PCR, while TCRdb's copy carries only in-frame clones and drops some. The data hold some 200,000 clones, with around four fifths observed a single time. Sequences were obtained from PBMCs. The receptors come from a man aged 50 to 59 in good health and CMV-seronegative.

This clone was detected once. The J gene is TRBJ2-2, the V gene TRBV6-5, with D possibly matching TRBD2 (6 bases). Germline V lookup: CDR1 MNHEY, CDR2 SVGAGI. The CDR3 covers 16 residues. V lost 2 bases and J lost 1, with 11 bases in between. CDR3 sequence reads: CASSYDPGENTGELFF. Here the CDR3 DNA reads TGTGCCAGCAGTTACGATCCGGGGGAGAACACCGGGGAGCTGTTTTTT.

This sequence joins TRBV5-1 and TRBJ2-2; 10 bases are shared with TRBD2. Germline trimming cut 3 bases from V and 7 bases from J; bases unmatched to any gene: 3. The germline V gene encodes CDR1 SGHRS and CDR2 YFSETQ. There are 14 residues in the CDR3. The CDR3: CASSSAGGFGELFF. DNA of the CDR3: TGCGCCAGCAGCTCAGCGGGGGGGTTCGGGGAGCTGTTTTTT.

The rearrangement joins TRBV18 to TRBJ1-3; 11 bases are shared with TRBD1. V lost 1 base, J lost 0 bases, and 8 bases stayed unmatched. This CDR3 region has 19 residues. Germline V gene lookup returns CDR1 KGHSH and CDR2 LQKENI. CDR3 sequence (DNA): TGTGCCAGCTCACCACGCGGACAGGGGGCTCAAAGCTCTGGAAACACCATATATTTT. Translation: CASSPRGQGAQSSGNTIYF.

Notes on this clone: The identical CDR3 is also encoded by other nucleotide sequences in the sample. The chain recombines TRBV18 with TRBJ1-5; a possible D gene is TRBD1 (6 bases). V dropped 3 bases and J dropped 4 bases, with 7 bases sitting between them. Germline-derived CDR1 and CDR2 are KGHSH and LQKENI. The CDR3 loop spans 13 amino acids. Written as DNA, the CDR3 is TGTGCCAGCTCACCGCAGGGGAATCAGCCCCAGCATTTT. It yields the protein CASSPQGNQPQHF.

This clone was counted once. Other DNA sequences in this specimen translate into the identical CDR3. The J gene is TRBJ2-5, the V gene TRBV19; TRBD2 is a possible D gene (6 bases). CDR1 is LNHDA and CDR2 is SQIVND in the germline V gene (reference sequence). V shed 3 bases and J shed 4 bases, with 15 bases lying between them. The CDR3 covers 15 residues. CDR3 protein: CASSMMAGLGETQYF. CDR3 coding DNA: TGTGCCAGTAGTATGATGGCGGGGTTGGGAGAGACCCAGTACTTC.

This sequence joins TRBV27 and TRBJ1-1; the D gene is possibly TRBD1 (5 bases). V lost 3 bases to trimming and J lost 0 bases, with 8 bases between them. Germline V gene data show CDR1 as MNHEY and CDR2 as SMNVEV (reference sequence). This CDR3 is built from 14 residues. CDR3 amino acids: CASSFQGLNTEAFF. The CDR3 DNA sequence: TGTGCCAGCAGTTTTCAGGGCTTGAACACTGAAGCTTTCTTT.

The rearrangement links TRBV6-5 to TRBJ2-1; no clear D. The germline CDR1 and CDR2 sequences are MNHEY and SVGAGI. V lost 2 bases and J lost 6, with 11 bases in between. The CDR3 is 14 residues long. CDR3 coding DNA: TGTGCCAGCAGTTACATCCAGCGAGGCAATGAGCAGTTCTTC. Protein product: CASSYIQRGNEQFF.

The chain joins TRBV7-6 to TRBJ2-1, with D tentatively TRBD1 (5 bases). The CDR3 is 16 amino acids. Germline V gene data show CDR1 as SGHVS and CDR2 as FNYEAQ. The germline V and J ends were trimmed by 5 bases and 9 bases, with 23 bases remaining between them. The CDR3 sequence is CASSPRSWGADLEQFF. CDR3 nucleotide sequence: TGTGCCAGCAGCCCCCGGTCATGGGGCGCAGATCTTGAGCAGTTCTTC.

The chain recombines TRBV15 with TRBJ1-3; maybe TRBD1 (6 bases). Between the trimmed V and J ends, which lost 5 bases and 0 bases, there was a span of 17 bases. From germline, CDR1 is LNHNV and CDR2 YYDKDF (reference sequence). This CDR3 contains 17 residues. CDR3 nucleotides: TGTGCCACCAGCCACAGGGAAACTAGTTACTCTGGAAACACCATATATTTT. It is translated as CATSHRETSYSGNTIYF.

This clone has only a few counts. The chain links TRBV7-9 to TRBJ2-7; 11 bases align to TRBD2. Germline CDR1 is SEHNR and CDR2 is FQNEAQ (reference sequence). This CDR3 is 15 amino acids long. V lost 2 bases and J lost 2; bases outside the gene matches: 2. CDR3 nucleotides: TGTGCCAGCAGCTTAATGGGACTAGCGGCCTACGAGCAGTACTTC. This gives the protein CASSLMGLAAYEQYF.

This clone was counted once. The V and J genes are TRBV4-3 and TRBJ2-3; 10 bases fit TRBD2. The CDR3 covers 16 residues. V lost 1 base and J lost 0; bases outside the gene matches: 1. Per the germline V gene, CDR1 is LGHNA and CDR2 is YSLEER. The CDR3 DNA sequence: TGCGCCAGCAGCCAAGTAGCGGGGGGTAGCACAGATACGCAGTATTTT. Its protein product is CASSQVAGGSTDTQYF.

This clone showed up just once. The V gene is TRBV4-3, the J gene TRBJ2-7; D gene ambiguous. The CDR3 runs 14 residues. The V and J ends lost 1 base and 0 bases respectively, with 7 bases between them. Germline CDR1 reads LGHNA; CDR2 reads YSLEER. This CDR3 reads CASSQAPSSYEQYF. DNA of the CDR3: TGCGCCAGCAGCCAAGCTCCGAGCTCCTACGAGCAGTACTTC.

CDR3 protein: CASSRLTAGIEAFF. The CDR3 DNA reads as TGCGCCAGCAGCCGCCTTACAGCAGGGATAGAAGCTTTCTTT. The chain carries TRBV4-3 and TRBJ1-1, with TRBD1 as a possible D gene (5 bases). The germline CDR1 and CDR2 sequences are LGHNA and YSLEER. Trimming removed 4 bases from V and 8 bases from J, with 17 bases in between. CDR3 length: 14 residues.

The chain is built from TRBV5-1 and TRBJ2-7; D remains ambiguous. Trimming cost V 4 bases and J 4 bases, with 9 bases left between them. Germline CDR1 SGHRS, CDR2 YFSETQ. CDR3 size: 12 residues. CDR3 coding DNA: TGCGCCAGCAGCCTGACTGGTTACGAGCAGTACTTC. Protein: CASSLTGYEQYF.